The clone carrying this T cell receptor (beta chain) was observed at least ten times. Its antigen is not known. This specimen comes from a study of liver allograft versus peripheral blood T cells. As for the study in general: Transplanted livers held T cell receptor repertoires, and these were compared with repertoires in recipients' peripheral blood.

TCRdb processed the reads anew with MiXCR; each CDR3 protein has one entry. This sample has some 6,300 distinct CDR3 sequences, with about 16% found just once. The V and J ends lost 0 bases and 5 bases, in that order; junction bases with no gene match: 4. This CDR3 has 15 residues. Germline-derived CDR1 and CDR2 are SGDLS and YYNGEE. Points from the study as a whole: Repertoires of T cell receptors that resided inside liver allografts reportedly differed from those in peripheral blood.

The chain employs TRBV9 and TRBJ2-5; TRBD2 matches at 10 bases. The TCR originated in a human patient who had a liver transplant. The graft donor may account for some of the T cells. CDR3 sequence reads: CASSVVGTSDETQYF. The CDR3 coding sequence is TGTGCCAGCAGCGTAGTAGGGACTAGCGACGAGACCCAGTACTTC.